The rows below give T cell receptor beta chains drawn from one sample of a study of T cell responses to AZD1222 COVID-19 vaccine. Clones were read by immunoSEQ multiplex PCR, and TCRdb kept only the in-frame ones, dropping some. This table has approximately 140,000 clones, about 91% appearing once. The sample here was peripheral blood, taken 28 days after the second AZD1222 dose. The receptors stem from an adult who received the AZD1222 COVID-19 vaccine. Both conserved end residues are part of each CDR3. The order of the fields is V gene, J gene, clone size, D gene, CDR3 protein, CDR3 DNA. D genes are given only for firm matches. Clone sizes are given selectively: once, few, many, or a class where the clone is expanded.

v_call: TRBV5-1
j_call: TRBJ2-7
clone_size: .
d_call: .
cdr3_aa: CASRGGGGDLYEQYF
cdr3_nt: TGCGCCAGCCGCGGCGGGGGCGGAGATCTATACGAGCAGTACTTC

v_call: TRBV27
j_call: TRBJ1-3
clone_size: .
d_call: .
cdr3_aa: CASSLKGSNTIYF
cdr3_nt: TGTGCCAGCAGTCTAAAGGGGTCAAACACCATATATTTT

v_call: TRBV4-1
j_call: TRBJ2-1
clone_size: .
d_call: TRBD2
cdr3_aa: CASSQVPSGLLDEQFF
cdr3_nt: TGCGCCAGCAGCCAAGTGCCTAGCGGATTACTCGATGAGCAGTTCTTC

v_call: TRBV7-9
j_call: TRBJ1-4
clone_size: .
d_call: TRBD1
cdr3_aa: CASSPGTVPNEKLFF
cdr3_nt: TGTGCCAGCAGCCCTGGGACAGTGCCGAATGAAAAACTGTTTTTT

v_call: TRBV5-3
j_call: TRBJ1-4
clone_size: .
d_call: TRBD1
cdr3_aa: CARSWSDRGGGVGYEKLFF
cdr3_nt: TGTGCCAGAAGCTGGAGCGACAGGGGAGGCGGGGTCGGGTATGAAAAACTGTTTTTT

v_call: TRBV12-2
j_call: TRBJ1-3
clone_size: .
d_call: .
cdr3_aa: CASRLATRFSGNTIYF
cdr3_nt: TGTGCAAGTCGCTTAGCTACTCGTTTCTCTGGAAACACCATATATTTT

v_call: TRBV5-4
j_call: TRBJ1-1
clone_size: .
d_call: .
cdr3_aa: CASSWIGNTEAFF
cdr3_nt: TGTGCCAGCAGCTGGATTGGGAACACTGAAGCTTTCTTT

v_call: TRBV11-2
j_call: TRBJ1-4
clone_size: .
d_call: .
cdr3_aa: CASSPGLMREKLFF
cdr3_nt: TGTGCCAGCAGCCCCGGGCTAATGAGGGAAAAACTGTTTTTT

v_call: TRBV3-1/TRBV3-2
j_call: TRBJ1-1
clone_size: .
d_call: TRBD1
cdr3_aa: CASSQDQTGRTEAFF
cdr3_nt: TGTGCCAGCAGCCAAGATCAGACAGGGCGGACTGAAGCTTTCTTT

v_call: TRBV5-1
j_call: TRBJ2-3
clone_size: .
d_call: TRBD2
cdr3_aa: CASSLEARGFTDTQYF
cdr3_nt: TGCGCCAGCAGCTTGGAGGCGCGGGGGTTCACAGATACGCAGTATTTT

v_call: TRBV2
j_call: TRBJ2-1
clone_size: .
d_call: TRBD1
cdr3_aa: CARSGQTRNEQFF
cdr3_nt: TGTGCCAGATCGGGACAGACAAGAAATGAGCAGTTCTTC

v_call: TRBV28
j_call: TRBJ1-1
clone_size: .
d_call: .
cdr3_aa: CASSPHQGTEAFF
cdr3_nt: TGTGCCAGCAGTCCCCATCAGGGGACTGAAGCTTTCTTT

v_call: TRBV18
j_call: TRBJ1-6
clone_size: .
d_call: .
cdr3_aa: CASSSGNRVGRFSPLHF
cdr3_nt: TGTGCCAGCTCATCAGGGAACAGGGTTGGTCGGTTTTCACCCCTCCACTTT

v_call: TRBV6-5
j_call: TRBJ2-2
clone_size: .
d_call: TRBD1
cdr3_aa: CASWTGANTGELFF
cdr3_nt: TGTGCCAGCTGGACAGGGGCAAACACCGGGGAGCTGTTTTTT

v_call: TRBV14
j_call: TRBJ1-1
clone_size: .
d_call: .
cdr3_aa: CASSQWGYDTEAFF
cdr3_nt: TGTGCCAGCAGCCAATGGGGGTACGACACTGAAGCTTTCTTT

v_call: TRBV2
j_call: TRBJ2-5
clone_size: .
d_call: .
cdr3_aa: CASSEMVGLGPSAETQYF
cdr3_nt: TGTGCCAGCAGTGAAATGGTCGGTTTGGGACCCTCGGCAGAGACCCAGTACTTC

v_call: TRBV4-3
j_call: TRBJ2-1
clone_size: .
d_call: .
cdr3_aa: CASSQGRGPYNEQFF
cdr3_nt: TGCGCCAGCAGCCAAGGCCGGGGGCCCTACAATGAGCAGTTCTTC

v_call: TRBV25-1
j_call: TRBJ1-1
clone_size: .
d_call: .
cdr3_aa: CASRGGNTEAFF
cdr3_nt: TGTGCCAGCCGGGGGGGGAACACTGAAGCTTTCTTT

v_call: TRBV11-2
j_call: TRBJ1-5
clone_size: .
d_call: .
cdr3_aa: CASSPTLNSNQPQHF
cdr3_nt: TGTGCCAGCAGCCCCACCTTGAATAGCAATCAGCCCCAGCATTTT

v_call: TRBV30
j_call: TRBJ2-1
clone_size: .
d_call: TRBD2
cdr3_aa: CAWNRAGVSNEQFF
cdr3_nt: TGTGCCTGGAATAGAGCGGGAGTAAGCAATGAGCAGTTCTTC

v_call: TRBV5-1
j_call: TRBJ1-1
clone_size: .
d_call: .
cdr3_aa: CASSGRTTERAEAFF
cdr3_nt: TGCGCCAGCAGCGGCCGCACGACCGAGCGTGCTGAAGCTTTCTTT

v_call: TRBV6-5
j_call: TRBJ1-6
clone_size: .
d_call: .
cdr3_aa: CASSYSRLDNSPLHF
cdr3_nt: TGTGCCAGCAGTTACTCTAGGCTAGATAATTCACCCCTCCACTTT

v_call: TRBV12-3/TRBV12-4
j_call: TRBJ2-1
clone_size: .
d_call: .
cdr3_aa: CASSSEYEQFF
cdr3_nt: TGTGCCAGCAGTTCCGAGTATGAGCAGTTCTTC

v_call: TRBV3-1/TRBV3-2
j_call: TRBJ2-7
clone_size: few
d_call: .
cdr3_aa: CASSRGHFYEQYF
cdr3_nt: TGTGCCAGCAGCCGAGGACATTTTTACGAGCAGTACTTC

v_call: TRBV12-5
j_call: TRBJ1-5
clone_size: .
d_call: TRBD1
cdr3_aa: CASGPTRTGRSQPQHF
cdr3_nt: TGTGCTAGTGGTCCGACCCGGACAGGGAGGAGTCAGCCCCAGCATTTT

v_call: TRBV6-4
j_call: TRBJ2-1
clone_size: few
d_call: TRBD2
cdr3_aa: CASSEIGASGGEYNEQFF
cdr3_nt: TGTGCCAGCAGTGAGATCGGGGCTAGCGGGGGGGAGTACAATGAGCAGTTCTTC

v_call: TRBV21-1
j_call: TRBJ1-2
clone_size: .
d_call: .
cdr3_aa: CASSPREVRNSNYGYTF
cdr3_nt: TGTGCCAGCAGCCCCCGAGAGGTACGGAACTCTAACTATGGCTACACCTTC

v_call: TRBV11-2
j_call: TRBJ2-2
clone_size: .
d_call: .
cdr3_aa: CASSLKGLTNTGELFF
cdr3_nt: TGTGCCAGCAGCTTAAAGGGACTTACGAACACCGGGGAGCTGTTTTTT

v_call: TRBV7-8
j_call: TRBJ1-1
clone_size: .
d_call: .
cdr3_aa: CASSLYGVNTEAFF
cdr3_nt: TGTGCCAGCAGCTTATACGGGGTGAACACTGAAGCTTTCTTT

v_call: TRBV7-2
j_call: TRBJ1-3
clone_size: .
d_call: TRBD1
cdr3_aa: CASSLLWDRVFGNTIYF
cdr3_nt: TGTGCCAGCAGCTTATTATGGGACAGGGTATTTGGAAACACCATATATTTT

v_call: TRBV12-3/TRBV12-4
j_call: TRBJ1-5
clone_size: .
d_call: .
cdr3_aa: CASVWGGSQPQHF
cdr3_nt: TGTGCCAGCGTGTGGGGGGGAAGTCAGCCCCAGCATTTT

v_call: TRBV27
j_call: TRBJ2-6
clone_size: once
d_call: TRBD1
cdr3_aa: CASRGQAYSGANVLTF
cdr3_nt: TGTGCCAGCAGGGGACAGGCCTACTCTGGGGCCAACGTCCTGACTTTC

v_call: TRBV6-6
j_call: TRBJ1-6
clone_size: .
d_call: .
cdr3_aa: CASSYSGPYNSPLHF
cdr3_nt: TGTGCCAGCAGTTACTCGGGGCCCTATAATTCACCCCTCCACTTT

v_call: TRBV6-5
j_call: TRBJ1-2
clone_size: .
d_call: TRBD1
cdr3_aa: CASSYSSQGGDGYTF
cdr3_nt: TGTGCCAGCAGTTACTCGAGTCAGGGGGGAGATGGCTACACCTTC

v_call: TRBV6-6
j_call: TRBJ2-3
clone_size: .
d_call: TRBD1
cdr3_aa: CASSLTGTGGSTDTQYF
cdr3_nt: TGTGCCAGCAGTCTTACTGGGACAGGGGGTAGCACAGATACGCAGTATTTT

v_call: TRBV5-1
j_call: TRBJ1-2
clone_size: .
d_call: .
cdr3_aa: CASSLVGAYDGYTF
cdr3_nt: TGCGCCAGCAGCTTGGTTGGGGCGTATGATGGCTACACCTTC

v_call: TRBV19
j_call: TRBJ2-6
clone_size: .
d_call: TRBD1
cdr3_aa: CASSPDRAGANVLTF
cdr3_nt: TGTGCCAGTAGTCCCGACAGGGCTGGGGCCAACGTCCTGACTTTC

v_call: TRBV6-5
j_call: TRBJ1-1
clone_size: .
d_call: .
cdr3_aa: CASSYVSGTEAFF
cdr3_nt: TGTGCCAGCAGTTACGTGTCGGGCACTGAAGCTTTCTTT

v_call: TRBV5-1
j_call: TRBJ2-5
clone_size: .
d_call: TRBD2
cdr3_aa: CASSLGAGGRETQYF
cdr3_nt: TGCGCCAGCAGCTTGGGGGCGGGAGGACGAGAGACCCAGTACTTC

v_call: TRBV7-3
j_call: TRBJ2-5
clone_size: .
d_call: TRBD1
cdr3_aa: CASSSWGQDLGTQYF
cdr3_nt: TGTGCCAGCAGCTCCTGGGGACAGGACTTGGGGACCCAGTACTTC

v_call: TRBV6-2/TRBV6-3
j_call: TRBJ1-1
clone_size: once
d_call: .
cdr3_aa: CASSVRRVPLKAFF
cdr3_nt: TGTGCCAGCAGTGTCCGCAGGGTTCCTTTGAAAGCTTTCTTT

v_call: TRBV15
j_call: TRBJ2-1
clone_size: .
d_call: TRBD2
cdr3_aa: CATSRIGQTSGRARSYEQFF
cdr3_nt: TGTGCCACCAGCAGGATAGGACAGACTAGCGGGAGGGCCAGGTCATATGAGCAGTTCTTC

v_call: TRBV5-1
j_call: TRBJ1-1
clone_size: once
d_call: .
cdr3_aa: CASSSSGTSTEAFF
cdr3_nt: TGCGCCAGCAGCTCCTCCGGGACATCTACTGAAGCTTTCTTT

v_call: TRBV11-3
j_call: TRBJ1-4
clone_size: .
d_call: TRBD1
cdr3_aa: CASSPYPGGGREKLFF
cdr3_nt: TGTGCCAGCAGCCCCTATCCAGGGGGCGGGAGAGAAAAACTGTTTTTT

v_call: TRBV3-1/TRBV3-2
j_call: TRBJ1-4
clone_size: .
d_call: TRBD1
cdr3_aa: CATGPGQAEKLFF
cdr3_nt: TGTGCCACCGGGCCGGGACAGGCTGAAAAACTGTTTTTT

v_call: TRBV27
j_call: TRBJ2-1
clone_size: .
d_call: TRBD1
cdr3_aa: CASRPGTGIANEQFF
cdr3_nt: TGTGCCAGCAGACCCGGGACAGGGATCGCCAATGAGCAGTTCTTC

v_call: TRBV2
j_call: TRBJ1-1
clone_size: .
d_call: TRBD1
cdr3_aa: CASRGQMNTEAFF
cdr3_nt: TGTGCCAGCAGGGGACAGATGAACACTGAAGCTTTCTTT

v_call: TRBV18
j_call: TRBJ1-2
clone_size: .
d_call: .
cdr3_aa: CASSPRGESGGDRGYTF
cdr3_nt: TGTGCCAGCTCACCAAGAGGAGAGAGTGGGGGCGATCGGGGCTACACCTTC

v_call: TRBV27
j_call: TRBJ1-5
clone_size: .
d_call: .
cdr3_aa: CASTSLSGSVNQPQHF
cdr3_nt: TGTGCCAGCACATCCTTGAGTGGATCGGTCAATCAGCCCCAGCATTTT

v_call: TRBV30
j_call: TRBJ1-2
clone_size: .
d_call: .
cdr3_aa: CAWRDPWEGKDGYTF
cdr3_nt: TGTGCCTGGAGAGACCCTTGGGAGGGGAAGGACGGCTACACCTTC

v_call: TRBV19
j_call: TRBJ1-1
clone_size: .
d_call: TRBD1
cdr3_aa: CASMGPGQGSGDTEAFF
cdr3_nt: TGTGCCAGTATGGGCCCGGGACAGGGGTCGGGGGACACTGAAGCTTTCTTT

v_call: TRBV2
j_call: TRBJ1-2
clone_size: .
d_call: .
cdr3_aa: CASSEPSSRSSGGAYGYTF
cdr3_nt: TGTGCCAGCAGTGAACCATCGTCGCGTAGCTCCGGGGGCGCCTATGGCTACACCTTC

v_call: TRBV30
j_call: TRBJ1-6
clone_size: .
d_call: .
cdr3_aa: CAWSVDLNSPLHF
cdr3_nt: TGTGCCTGGAGTGTCGACTTAAATTCACCCCTCCACTTT

v_call: TRBV6-2/TRBV6-3
j_call: TRBJ2-1
clone_size: once
d_call: .
cdr3_aa: CASSRPLAFAGHNEQFF
cdr3_nt: TGTGCCAGCAGCCGGCCATTGGCGTTTGCGGGCCACAATGAGCAGTTCTTC

v_call: TRBV27
j_call: TRBJ1-4
clone_size: .
d_call: .
cdr3_aa: CASSTPRDGHEKLFF
cdr3_nt: TGTGCCAGCAGCACGCCTCGGGACGGACATGAAAAACTGTTTTTT

v_call: TRBV5-1
j_call: TRBJ1-3
clone_size: .
d_call: .
cdr3_aa: CASSLDGSGNTIYF
cdr3_nt: TGCGCCAGCAGCTTGGATGGCTCTGGAAACACCATATATTTT

v_call: TRBV15
j_call: TRBJ1-6
clone_size: .
d_call: .
cdr3_aa: CATSRERGDSPLHF
cdr3_nt: TGTGCCACCAGCAGAGAGAGGGGCGATTCACCCCTCCACTTT